This T cell receptor (beta chain) was obtained from a study of Graves' ophthalmopathy and Graves' hyperthyroidism. For the study at large: Stable hyperthyroidism meant no ophthalmopathy within 18 months of follow-up. Overall study findings and caveats: The study's model predicted ophthalmopathy progression at about 68% sensitivity and about 72% specificity.

V gave up 8 bases and J gave up 0 bases, with 16 bases separating them. This CDR3 is built from 15 residues. CDR1 KGHSH and CDR2 LQKENI come from the germline V gene. This clonotype has just a few counts. Its antigen remains unidentified. Amplifying from RNA transcripts, the study obtained TCR beta CDR3 regions. In the first round, RT-PCR was carried out with HTBI primers, and a multiplex PCR formed the second round. TCRdb re-called the multiplex PCR reads with MiXCR, one entry per CDR3 protein. Found here are around 590,000 distinct CDR3 sequences, under 45% of them singletons; the top ten hold approximately 4.1%.

The receptor's source is an adult man with Graves' hyperthyroidism. The V gene is TRBV18, the J gene TRBJ1-2; a weak D match, TRBD1 (6 bases). The material sequenced was peripheral blood or thyroid tissue (not recorded which). The DNA for the CDR3 is TGTGCCAGCCACAAAGAAGGGACAACTAACTATGGCTACACCTTC. It yields the protein CASHKEGTTNYGYTF.